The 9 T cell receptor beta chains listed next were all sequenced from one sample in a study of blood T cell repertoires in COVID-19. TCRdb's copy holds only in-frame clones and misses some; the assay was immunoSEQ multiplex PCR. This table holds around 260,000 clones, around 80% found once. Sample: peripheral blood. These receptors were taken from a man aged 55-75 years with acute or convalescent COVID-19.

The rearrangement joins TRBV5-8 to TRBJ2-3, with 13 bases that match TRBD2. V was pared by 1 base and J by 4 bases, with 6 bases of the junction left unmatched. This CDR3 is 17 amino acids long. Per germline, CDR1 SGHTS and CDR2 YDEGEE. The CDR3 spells CASSLRLAGGSADTQYF. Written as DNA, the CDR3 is TGTGCCAGCAGCTTGAGACTAGCGGGAGGATCAGCAGATACGCAGTATTTT.

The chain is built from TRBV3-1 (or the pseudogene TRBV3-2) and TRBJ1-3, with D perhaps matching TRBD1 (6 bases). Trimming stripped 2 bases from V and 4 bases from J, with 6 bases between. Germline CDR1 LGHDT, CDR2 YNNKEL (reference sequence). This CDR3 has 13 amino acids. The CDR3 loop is CASSQRGGNTIYF. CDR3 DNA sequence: TGTGCCAGCAGCCAAAGGGGGGGAAACACCATATATTTT.

The CDR3 coding sequence is TGTGCCAGCAGTTCCCAAGGGGCCAGCTATGGCTACACCTTC. This encodes CASSSQGASYGYTF. The rearrangement joins TRBV28 to TRBJ1-2; weak D call: TRBD1 (5 bases). Germline loops: CDR1 MDHEN, CDR2 SYDVKM. The CDR3 sequence is 14 residues long. The germline V and J ends were trimmed by 4 bases and 4 bases, with 13 bases remaining between them.

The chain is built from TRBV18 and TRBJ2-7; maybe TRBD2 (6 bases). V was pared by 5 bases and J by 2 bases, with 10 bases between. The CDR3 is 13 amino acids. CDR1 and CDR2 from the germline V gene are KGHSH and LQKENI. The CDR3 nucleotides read TGTGCCAGCTCAACGGGGGTAGCCTACGAGCAGTACTTC. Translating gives CASSTGVAYEQYF.

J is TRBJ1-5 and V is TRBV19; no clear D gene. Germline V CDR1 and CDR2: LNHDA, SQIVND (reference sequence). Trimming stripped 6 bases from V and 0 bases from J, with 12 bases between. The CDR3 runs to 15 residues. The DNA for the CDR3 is TGTGCCAGTAGGGCAGGCTTTAATAGCAATCAGCCCCAGCATTTT. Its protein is CASRAGFNSNQPQHF.

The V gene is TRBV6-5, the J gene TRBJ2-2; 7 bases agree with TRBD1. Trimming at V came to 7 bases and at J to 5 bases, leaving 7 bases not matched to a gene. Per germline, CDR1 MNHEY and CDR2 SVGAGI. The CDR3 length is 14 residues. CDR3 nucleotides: TGTGCCAGCAACATACAGGGGATAACCGGGGAGCTGTTTTTT. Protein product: CASNIQGITGELFF.

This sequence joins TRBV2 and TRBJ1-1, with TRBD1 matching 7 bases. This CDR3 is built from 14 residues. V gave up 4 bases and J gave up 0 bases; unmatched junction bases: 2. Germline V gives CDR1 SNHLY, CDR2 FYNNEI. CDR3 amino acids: CASSADRMNTEAFF. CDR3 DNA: TGTGCCAGCAGTGCGGACAGGATGAACACTGAAGCTTTCTTT.

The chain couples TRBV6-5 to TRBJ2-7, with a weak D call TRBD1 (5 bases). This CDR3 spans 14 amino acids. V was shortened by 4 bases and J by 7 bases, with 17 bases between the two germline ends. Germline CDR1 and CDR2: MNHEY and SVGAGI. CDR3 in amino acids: CASSSAIQGSEQYF. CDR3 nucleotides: TGTGCCAGCAGTTCGGCAATTCAGGGCTCTGAGCAGTACTTC.

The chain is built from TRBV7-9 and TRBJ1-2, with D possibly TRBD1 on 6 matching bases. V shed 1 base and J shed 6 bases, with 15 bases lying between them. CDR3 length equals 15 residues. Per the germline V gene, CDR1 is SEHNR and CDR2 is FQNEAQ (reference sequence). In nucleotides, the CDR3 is TGTGCCAGCAGCTTAGAAATTACAGGGAGTAATGGCTACACCTTC. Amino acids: CASSLEITGSNGYTF.